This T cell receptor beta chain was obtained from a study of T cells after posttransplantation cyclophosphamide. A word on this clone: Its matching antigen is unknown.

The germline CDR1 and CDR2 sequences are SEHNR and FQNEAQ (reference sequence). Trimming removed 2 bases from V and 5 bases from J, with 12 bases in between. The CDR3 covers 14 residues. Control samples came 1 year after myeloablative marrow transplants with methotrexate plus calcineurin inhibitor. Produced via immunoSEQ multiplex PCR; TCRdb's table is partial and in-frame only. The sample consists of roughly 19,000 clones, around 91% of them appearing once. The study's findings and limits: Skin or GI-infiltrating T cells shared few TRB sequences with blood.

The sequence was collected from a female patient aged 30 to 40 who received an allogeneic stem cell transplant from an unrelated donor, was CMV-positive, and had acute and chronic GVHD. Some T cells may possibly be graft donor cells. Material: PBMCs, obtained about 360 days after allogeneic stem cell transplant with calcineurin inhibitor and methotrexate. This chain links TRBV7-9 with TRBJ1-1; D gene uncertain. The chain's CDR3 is CASSLMGRQTEAFF. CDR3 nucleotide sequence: TGTGCCAGCAGCTTAATGGGCAGGCAAACTGAAGCTTTCTTT. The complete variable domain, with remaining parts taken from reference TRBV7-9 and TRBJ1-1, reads DTGVSQNPRHKITKRGQNVTFRCDPISEHNRLYWYRQTLGQGPEFLTYFQNEAQLEKSRLLSDRFSAERPKGSFSTLEIQRTEQGDSAMYLCASSLMGRQTEAFFGQGTRLTVV.